This T cell receptor (beta chain) was captured in a study of cytomegalovirus exposure and HLA in healthy donors. The PCR had 60 Vbeta and 13 Jbeta primers. Only in-frame clones appear in the TCRdb table, and some are missing; sequencing was by immunoSEQ multiplex PCR. The table records about 140,000 clones, 70% to 80% of them present only once. V lost 0 bases to trimming and J lost 4 bases; unmatched junction nucleotides: 5. The CDR3 length is 18 residues. Germline CDR1 is SGHKS and CDR2 is YYEKEE (reference sequence). This clone was counted between two and nine times. Its antigen is unknown. Study results and limitations: Within the data, a cluster of highly shared sequence variants was likely a sequencing artifact. Altogether, 160 or so TCR beta chains were recorded as cytomegalovirus-associated. TCR beta V segments were, for the most part, productive about 90% or about 30% of the time in an earlier analysis. CMV serostatus was the sole immune exposure data available.

This TCR was sampled from a female donor in good health and CMV-seronegative. The chain couples TRBV5-5 to TRBJ2-3, with 16 bases aligning to TRBD2. Sequenced input: PBMCs. The CDR3 DNA sequence: TGTGCCAGCAGCTTGGTGGGGACTAGCGGGGGGGCCGCAGATACGCAGTATTTT. It translates to CASSLVGTSGGAADTQYF.